Given below is one T cell receptor (beta chain) in context. This receptor's antigen is unknown. Germline is not matched at one junction end, which may reflect a read error. Without any cell sorting, total RNA and DNA were co-extracted from roughly 20-30 mg of bulk tissue using the AllPrep DNA/RNA mini kit. Between late 2015 and early 2016, about 5 patients in China with histopathologically diagnosed primary liver carcinoma had surgical resection. At the time of sampling, the patients had chronic HBV infection and had not received any treatment. Each tumor was sampled at five spatially separated regions: the superior, inferior, left-lateral and right-lateral poles and the tumor centre. Histological examination found more than 80% viable tumor cells in every tumor sample. Pieces of fresh tumor and adjacent tissue were cut in half, with one half kept in RNAlater at -80 degrees C and the other half sent for histology.

This sample is drawn from a study of tumor-infiltrating lymphocytes in primary liver carcinoma (dated by TCRdb to between 2016 and 2019). About the investigation overall: The five patients, three men and two women aged 30 to 69 years, had hepatocellular carcinoma (four) or combined HCC and intrahepatic cholangiocarcinoma (one). The five patients had tumors staged T1-T3 N0M0, with maximum diameters ranging from about 4 to 11 cm. Each sample produced about 3.5 to 7.5 million productive TCRbeta reads, and read depth showed no significant difference between tissue types. TCRbeta repertoire sequencing, expression microarrays and whole-exome sequencing were combined in the study across five regions of each liver tumor, with adjacent normal tissue and blood also included. TCRbeta repertoire sequencing covered about 35 specimens from 5 patients: around 25 tumor regions, 5 adjacent noncancerous liver tissues and 5 peripheral blood samples. To link TCRbeta repertoire diversity to the local molecular phenotype, the 25 tumor region samples were profiled with Agilent mRNA microarrays. Reproducibility between technical replicate repertoires was high, with correlation coefficients above 0.95 and mean shared-clone rates roughly 0.87.

A constant-region primer and ProtoScript II reverse transcriptase were used to reverse-transcribe TCRbeta-specific cDNA from roughly 0.55 ug total RNA. TCRbeta libraries were built with three nested multiplex PCR rounds, a slightly modified ARM-PCR procedure. Multiplex TRBV1-TRBV30 forward primers and a Cbeta reverse primer were used in the first two PCR rounds, each of which was run for 10 cycles. Sample barcodes and Illumina adapters were attached in a final 25-cycle PCR using Deep VentR polymerase. Before sequencing, amplicons between 200 and 500 bp were purified from gel using a QIAquick gel extraction kit. The TCRbeta amplicons were sequenced with 250-bp paired-end reads on an Illumina HiSeq 2500. On the study's bioinformatics: To recover full CDR3 sequences, reads were quality-trimmed using Trimmomatic v0.33 and paired reads were then merged using FLASH v1.2.11. V, D and J germline segments were assigned to the rearranged TCRbeta sequences by MiGEC v1.2.1b. Clonotype statistics, along with Shannon-Wiener diversity indices, were calculated using VDJtools v1.0.0. Except for diversity analysis, only each sample's 250 most abundant clonotypes were used in subsequent analyses to reduce sampling bias. TCRdb itself trimmed the public reads at Q25 with fastp, ran MiXCR and retained productive beta chains. Identical CDR3 proteins give one entry, which carries the most common genes and DNA. The V and J calls and clone size come from TCRdb's table, not from the authors' own analysis. For this sample the table gives about 200,000 distinct CDR3 sequences, of which 70% to 90% were detected only once. The ten largest account for around 18% of the sample.

Broad study findings and their caveats: Consistent with antigen-driven expansion, pairs of tumor regions showed higher repertoire overlap (mean roughly 35%) than either tumor-adjacent pairs (about 17%) or tumor-blood pairs (about 15%). Only the TCR beta chain was sequenced, which likely underestimates true repertoire diversity because unpaired alpha chains were not captured. The top 250 clones made up a significantly larger repertoire fraction in tumors than in blood (p = 0.039). Because the samples were bulk and unsorted, CD4+ and CD8+ T cell repertoires could not be compared. Only a few patients were included in the study, and the authors note that the findings should be validated in a larger study. Only about 7.5-25% of top clones were found in all five regions of a tumor, suggesting spatial heterogeneity of tumor-infiltrating T cells.

The CDR3 measures 14 amino acids from cysteine to phenylalanine. Only the CDR3 portion is preserved as DNA: 42 bases, with reading frame beginning at the first base. CDR1 and CDR2 were assigned from the germline V gene (reference sequence) as SGHNT and YYREEE. The receptor's source is a man aged 40-49 years with primary liver carcinoma and hepatitis B virus infection. Recombination connected TRBV5-4 to TRBJ2-5, with 8 middle bases fitting TRBD2. Material: tumor tissue from primary liver carcinoma. The DNA sequence follows: TGTGTCAGCAACTTGGCGGGGGGCCAAGAGACCCAGTACTTC. Its translation is CVSNLAGGQETQYF.